The next 28 T cell receptor beta chains were all read from a single sample in a study of cytomegalovirus exposure and HLA in healthy donors. With 60 Vbeta and 13 Jbeta primers, the PCR was carried out. The table came from immunoSEQ multiplex PCR; TCRdb's copy has only in-frame clones and leaves some out. The sample shows over 200,000 clones, 80% to 90% of them seen only once. Sequencing was performed on PBMCs. These receptors were obtained from a woman aged 18-29 years in good health and CMV-seronegative.

This rearrangement joins TRBV5-1 to TRBJ2-7; possible D gene TRBD2, 5 bases. The V gene's germline CDR1 is SGHRS and CDR2 YFSETQ. V shed 0 bases and J shed 5 bases, with 9 bases lying between them. The CDR3 is 13 amino acids. The CDR3 here is CASSLGRNNEQYF. Written as DNA, the CDR3 is TGCGCCAGCAGCTTGGGGAGGAATAACGAGCAGTACTTC.

The chain combines TRBV2 with TRBJ2-2; TRBD2 aligns across 15 bases. The CDR3 sequence is 16 residues long. Germline assignment: CDR1 SNHLY and CDR2 FYNNEI. V lost 7 bases, J lost 5 bases, and 5 bases stayed unmatched. The CDR3 loop is CASIGLAGGRTGELFF. The CDR3 bases are TGTGCCAGCATCGGACTAGCGGGAGGGCGAACCGGGGAGCTGTTTTTT.

Only a few counts were recorded for this clone. The V gene is TRBV11-2, the J gene TRBJ2-7; D may be TRBD1 (5 bases). From germline, CDR1 is SGHAT and CDR2 FQNNGV. This CDR3 is built from 16 residues. The V end lost 4 bases, the J end lost 2 bases, and 18 bases lay between the germline ends. CDR3 sequence: CASSWLQGVATYEQYF. As DNA, the CDR3 is TGTGCCAGCAGCTGGTTGCAAGGGGTAGCCACCTACGAGCAGTACTTC.

The rearrangement joins TRBV18 to TRBJ1-1; D remains ambiguous. The CDR3 is 15 residues long. Germline CDR1 and CDR2: KGHSH and LQKENI. V lost 2 bases, J lost 0 bases, and 10 bases lay in between. The CDR3 bases are TGTGCCAGCTCACCAGAGAATCGAATGAACACTGAAGCTTTCTTT. Translation gives CASSPENRMNTEAFF.

The genes are TRBV9 and TRBJ2-1, with 14 bases lining up with TRBD2. Germline-derived CDR1 and CDR2 are SGDLS and YYNGEE. The CDR3 has 18 amino acids. J was trimmed by 2 bases and V by 2 bases; bases with no gene match: 6. CDR3 DNA: TGTGCCAGCAGCGTGGGACTAGCGGGAGCCCCAACCTACAATGAGCAGTTCTTC. Translated, it gives CASSVGLAGAPTYNEQFF.

The rearrangement uses TRBV2 and TRBJ1-5, with D possibly matching TRBD1 (6 bases). Germline V gene sequence: CDR1 SNHLY, CDR2 FYNNEI. The length of the CDR3 is 16 residues. Trimming left V 3 bases short and J 1 base short, with 13 bases between. The DNA for the CDR3 is TGTGCCAGCAGTGATTCCGGGACACCGAGCAATCAGCCCCAGCATTTT. It yields the protein CASSDSGTPSNQPQHF.

The chain links TRBV7-9 to TRBJ1-1; 8 bases map to TRBD1. The germline gives CDR1 SEHNR, CDR2 FQNEAQ (reference sequence). V lost 11 bases to trimming and J lost 4 bases; unmatched junction nucleotides: 9. This CDR3 contains 13 residues. CDR3: CAGRQGTATEAFF. In DNA, the CDR3 is TGTGCCGGAAGACAGGGGACCGCCACTGAAGCTTTCTTT.

Only one count was recorded for this clone. CDR3 sequence (DNA): TGTGCCAGCAGCGTCCGGGACAGGGGGCACGAGCAGTACTTC. Translation: CASSVRDRGHEQYF. The chain has TRBV9 and TRBJ2-7; 12 bases are a match to TRBD1. J lost 5 bases, V lost 2 bases, and 2 bases had no gene match. The germline gives CDR1 SGDLS, CDR2 YYNGEE. The CDR3 has 14 residues.

The V call is TRBV9, the J call TRBJ2-1; D unclear. Germline V CDR1 and CDR2: SGDLS, YYNGEE. The V end was cut by 0 bases, the J end by 9 bases, with 7 bases between. This CDR3 is built from 12 residues. The CDR3 region has the DNA TGTGCCAGCAGCGTAGTTCCGGGTGAGCAGTTCTTC. Its translation is CASSVVPGEQFF.

The chain joins TRBV6-6 to TRBJ2-7, with 7 bases matching TRBD2. V gave up 2 bases and J gave up 6 bases; unmatched junction bases: 7. CDR3 length: 14 residues. Germline CDR1 and CDR2: MNHNY and SVGAGI (reference sequence). CDR3 amino acids: CASSYVQREGEQYF. The CDR3 DNA reads TGTGCCAGCAGTTACGTCCAGCGGGAAGGCGAGCAGTACTTC.

This clone appeared once. V usage is TRBV5-6 and J usage is TRBJ1-1, with a possible D match to TRBD1 (6 bases). Germline V lookup: CDR1 SGHDT, CDR2 YYEEEE. The CDR3 length is 15 residues. V was cut by 2 bases and J by 11 bases, with 22 bases left in between. The CDR3 DNA follows: TGTGCCAGCAGCTTACGGTCGGGGACACAGGGTGAGGCTTTCTTT. Protein: CASSLRSGTQGEAFF.

The rearrangement joins TRBV4-3 to TRBJ1-5; no reliable D call. The CDR3 loop spans 14 amino acids. The germline V and J ends were trimmed by 5 bases and 2 bases, with 10 bases remaining between them. Looked up from germline, CDR1 is LGHNA and CDR2 is YSLEER. The CDR3 DNA reads TGCGCCAGCAGCGTCAGTCTCCGCAATCAGCCCCAGCATTTT. Translated, it gives CASSVSLRNQPQHF.

The gene calls are TRBV27 and TRBJ2-1; D is undetermined. V dropped 4 bases and J dropped 0 bases, with 16 bases sitting between them. The CDR3 loop spans 17 amino acids. CDR1 and CDR2 from the germline V gene are MNHEY and SMNVEV (reference sequence). CDR3 sequence: CASSSTRPGYSYNEQFF. CDR3 DNA sequence: TGTGCCAGCAGTTCCACTCGGCCAGGATACTCCTACAATGAGCAGTTCTTC.

This sequence joins TRBV7-9 and TRBJ2-7; D is undetermined. Trimming removed 3 bases from V and 2 bases from J, with 11 bases in between. The CDR3 length is 14 residues. The V gene's germline CDR1 is SEHNR and CDR2 FQNEAQ (reference sequence). The CDR3 sequence is CASSLPPRTYEQYF. The CDR3 DNA follows: TGTGCCAGCAGCTTGCCCCCGAGGACCTACGAGCAGTACTTC.

The chain links TRBV10-1 to TRBJ2-1; D may be TRBD2 (5 bases). CDR1 is WNHNN and CDR2 is SYGVQD in the germline V gene (reference sequence). This CDR3 spans 13 amino acids. V dropped 6 bases and J dropped 6 bases, with 12 bases sitting between them. The CDR3 is CASSPGISNEQFF. CDR3 coding DNA: TGCGCCAGCAGCCCCGGGATCTCCAATGAGCAGTTCTTC.

The chain is built from TRBV27 and TRBJ1-2, with 9 bases fitting TRBD1. The CDR3 consists of 15 residues. V trimming: 5 bases; J trimming: 5 bases; junction bases outside the gene matches: 9. Germline V lookup: CDR1 MNHEY, CDR2 SMNVEV (reference sequence). CDR3 sequence (DNA): TGTGCCAGCAGTCCTGGACAGGGGTTGTATTATGGCTACACCTTC. Translating gives CASSPGQGLYYGYTF.

The J gene is TRBJ2-1, the V gene TRBV11-2; D may be TRBD2 (6 bases). The germline V and J ends were trimmed by 1 base and 3 bases, with 7 bases remaining between them. This CDR3 contains 14 residues. From germline, CDR1 is SGHAT and CDR2 FQNNGV. The CDR3 reads CASSLGGDYNEQFF. CDR3 bases: TGTGCCAGCAGCTTAGGGGGGGACTACAATGAGCAGTTCTTC.

Here the CDR3 DNA reads TGCAGCGTTGTAATATGGGTAGCGGGTAACAATGAGCAGTTCTTC. It codes for CSVVIWVAGNNEQFF. The V and J genes are TRBV29-1 and TRBJ2-1; 7 nucleotides line up with TRBD2. CDR3 length: 15 residues. CDR1 and CDR2 (germline): SQVTM, ANQGSEA. Unmatched junction bases numbered 11, after V lost 4 bases and J lost 5 bases.

The chain couples TRBV7-3 to TRBJ2-2; a possible D gene is TRBD2 (5 bases). V gave up 2 bases and J gave up 5 bases, with 9 bases separating them. Germline V CDR1 and CDR2: SGHTA, FQGTGA. The CDR3 covers 14 residues. The CDR3 DNA is TGTGCCAGCAGCTTAGACCGGGGTACCGGGGAGCTGTTTTTT. As protein: CASSLDRGTGELFF. The complete variable domain, with remaining parts taken from reference TRBV7-3 and TRBJ2-2, reads GAGVSQTPSNKVTEKGKYVELRCDPISGHTALYWYRQSLGQGPEFLIYFQGTGAADDSGLPNDRFFAVRPEGSVSTLKIQRTERGDSAVYLCASSLDRGTGELFFGEGSRLTVL.

V usage is TRBV4-1 and J usage is TRBJ1-5; D unclear. CDR1 is MGHRA, CDR2 YSYEKL, per germline. The CDR3 is 15 amino acids. Trimming shortened V by 5 bases and J by 1 base, and 12 bases separated the two germline ends. CDR3 protein: CASSSRVVSNQPQHF. CDR3 nucleotides: TGCGCCAGCAGCTCTCGGGTGGTGAGCAATCAGCCCCAGCATTTT.

The chain uses TRBV5-1 and TRBJ1-1; tentative D call: TRBD1 (6 bases). CDR1 and CDR2 from the germline V gene are SGHRS and YFSETQ. The V gene lost 3 bases and the J gene lost 1 base, with 10 bases spanning the gap. The CDR3 is made up of 14 amino acids. The CDR3 is CASSSQGTNTEAFF. CDR3 nucleotide sequence: TGCGCCAGCAGCTCCCAGGGGACGAACACTGAAGCTTTCTTT.

The CDR3 sequence: CASSLTLAGRTDTQYF. The DNA of the CDR3 is TGTGCCAGCAGCTTAACTCTAGCGGGCCGCACAGATACGCAGTATTTT. This chain connects TRBV7-3 to TRBJ2-3, with 8 bases that match TRBD2. The CDR3 is made up of 16 amino acids. Germline CDR1 and CDR2: SGHTA and FQGTGA. After removal of 0 bases from V and 1 base from J, the junction contained 3 bases not matched to a gene.

The J gene is TRBJ1-5, the V gene TRBV11-2; D gene uncertain. This CDR3 contains 14 residues. V lost 5 bases to trimming and J lost 5 bases, with 13 bases between them. CDR1 is SGHAT, CDR2 FQNNGV, per germline. The CDR3 reads CASSPATTDQPQHF. The DNA for the CDR3 is TGTGCCAGCAGCCCGGCGACAACTGATCAGCCCCAGCATTTT.

In its sample, this clone was seen a few times. Written as DNA, the CDR3 is TGTGCCAGCAGCCACACTAGCGGGATATTTGCAGATACGCAGTATTTT. Protein sequence: CASSHTSGIFADTQYF. The chain couples TRBV7-9 to TRBJ2-3; 10 bases are shared with TRBD2. With 5 bases clipped from V and 4 bases from J, the junction kept 9 bases outside the gene matches. The CDR3 runs 16 residues. From germline, CDR1 is SEHNR and CDR2 FQNEAQ (reference sequence).

V usage is TRBV7-8 and J usage is TRBJ1-5; no reliable D call. The CDR3 runs to 15 residues. V was trimmed by 6 bases and J by 3 bases, leaving 15 bases between them. CDR1 is SGHVS, CDR2 FQNEAQ, per germline. CDR3 region: CASSPSNSYNQPQHF. The CDR3 DNA follows: TGTGCCAGCAGTCCCTCAAACTCATACAATCAGCCCCAGCATTTT.

V and J are TRBV27 and TRBJ1-2; TRBD1 agrees at 10 bases. The CDR3 spans 16 residues. Per germline, CDR1 MNHEY and CDR2 SMNVEV (reference sequence). Trimming at V came to 1 base and at J to 4 bases, leaving 6 bases not matched to a gene. The CDR3 coding sequence is TGTGCCAGCAGTTTATTGGACAGGGGGAAAACCTATGGCTACACCTTC. Translated: CASSLLDRGKTYGYTF.

This rearrangement joins TRBV5-8 to TRBJ2-1, with 7 bases lining up with TRBD2. CDR1 is SGHTS, CDR2 YDEGEE, per germline. CDR3 size: 14 residues. V lost 2 bases and J lost 6; bases outside the gene matches: 5. CDR3 amino acids: CASSLAGSFNEQFF. The CDR3 nucleotides are TGTGCCAGCAGCTTAGCGGGATCATTCAATGAGCAGTTCTTC.

The V and J genes are TRBV5-1 and TRBJ2-1; D gene uncertain. The CDR3 has 14 amino acids. With 0 bases removed from V and 4 bases from J, the gap between germline ends came to 8 bases. In germline, CDR1 is SGHRS, CDR2 YFSETQ. The CDR3 region is CASSLANSYNEQFF. The DNA of the CDR3 is TGCGCCAGCAGCTTGGCGAATAGTTACAATGAGCAGTTCTTC.